In its sample, the clone carrying this T cell receptor beta chain was seen many times. Its antigen is as yet unknown. This entry is derived from a study of T cells in Graves' hyperthyroidism and ophthalmopathy. Broader study findings: Ophthalmopathy was told apart from stable hyperthyroidism by a 13 V-J model.

V lost 2 bases to trimming and J lost 2 bases, with 7 bases between them. The CDR3 runs 14 residues. The germline V gene has CDR1 MNHEY and CDR2 SMNVEV (reference sequence). Authors of the study amplified TCR beta CDR3 regions from RNA transcripts. First-round RT-PCR of the TCR CDR3 relied on the HTBI primer set. TCRdb re-analysed the multiplex PCR reads in MiXCR, keeping a single row per CDR3 protein. The repertoire holds some 570,000 distinct CDR3 sequences, with approximately 15% as singletons. Sequenced: blood. This chain links TRBV27 with TRBJ2-1; D is possibly TRBD1 or TRBD2 (5 bases each). This TCR derives from a woman aged 18-35 years with Graves' ophthalmopathy. As DNA, the CDR3 is TGTGCCAGCAGTTTACGGGGCACCTACAATGAGCAGTTCTTC. Residues: CASSLRGTYNEQFF.